What follows are 25 T cell receptor beta chains derived from one specimen sequenced in a study of cytomegalovirus exposure and HLA in healthy donors. The PCR had 60 Vbeta and 13 Jbeta primers. The table came from immunoSEQ multiplex PCR; TCRdb's copy has only in-frame clones and leaves some out. Seen here are about 55,000 clones, more than 65% observed once, and the top ten hold around a third. The sequenced material came from PBMCs. These receptors all stem from a man aged 35 to 55 in good health and CMV-seropositive.

The table lists this clone with a count of one. The genes are TRBV28 and TRBJ2-4; D is unclear. Between the trimmed V and J ends, which lost 5 bases and 8 bases, there was a span of 13 bases. The CDR3 has 13 residues. Germline V gives CDR1 MDHEN, CDR2 SYDVKM. The CDR3 DNA is TGTGCCAGCAGTCTCGGCGGTGAGGACATTCAGTACTTC. It encodes CASSLGGEDIQYF.

The chain joins TRBV7-9 to TRBJ1-4, with 7 bases identical to TRBD1. The V gene's germline CDR1 is SEHNR and CDR2 FQNEAQ (reference sequence). V was clipped by 5 bases and J by 0 bases; unmatched bases: 9. This CDR3 spans 17 amino acids. CDR3 amino acids: CASSPTLDRATNEKLFF. In DNA form, the CDR3 reads TGTGCCAGCAGCCCCACTCTCGACAGGGCAACTAATGAAAAACTGTTTTTT.

Only a few counts were recorded for this clone. This chain joins TRBV19 and TRBJ1-5; 10 bases align to TRBD1. The germline V gene encodes CDR1 LNHDA and CDR2 SQIVND (reference sequence). V was pared by 4 bases and J by 5 bases, with 8 bases of the junction left unmatched. This CDR3 is 16 amino acids long. CDR3 in DNA: TGTGCCAGTAGTACCCGGGACAGGGGAGAGGATCAGCCCCAGCATTTT. Protein product: CASSTRDRGEDQPQHF. The full variable domain, in which reference TRBV19 and TRBJ1-5 provide the parts outside the CDR3, is DGGITQSPKYLFRKEGQNVTLSCEQNLNHDAMYWYRQDPGQGLRLIYYSQIVNDFQKGDIAEGYSVSREKKESFPLTVTSAQKNPTAFYLCASSTRDRGEDQPQHFGDGTRLSIL.

This clone showed up just once. The V gene is TRBV18, the J gene TRBJ2-7; D is possibly TRBD1 (6 bases). This CDR3 contains 16 residues. The germline gives CDR1 KGHSH, CDR2 LQKENI. With 2 bases removed from V and 0 bases from J, the gap between germline ends came to 14 bases. CDR3 residues: CASSPFPPDSSYEQYF. CDR3 DNA sequence: TGTGCCAGCTCACCATTTCCCCCGGACAGCTCCTACGAGCAGTACTTC.

CDR3 sequence (DNA): TGCGCCAGCAGCTACCGACAGGGAAGCACAGATACGCAGTATTTT. Its translation is CASSYRQGSTDTQYF. V gene TRBV5-1 combines with J gene TRBJ2-3; 7 positions match TRBD1. The J segment lost 0 bases and the V segment lost 3 bases, leaving 4 bases of the junction unmatched. The CDR3 is 15 amino acids. CDR1 SGHRS and CDR2 YFSETQ come from the germline V gene.

For the CDR3, the DNA is TGCGCCAGCAGCCCACGGCCGGGAGGTGAGACCCAGTACTTC. This translates into CASSPRPGGETQYF. V is TRBV5-1 and J is TRBJ2-5, with 7 bases identical to TRBD2. The CDR3 is 14 amino acids. The germline V gene encodes CDR1 SGHRS and CDR2 YFSETQ. Trimming cost V 4 bases and J 5 bases; bases outside gene matches: 8.

This clone was picked up one time. This rearrangement joins TRBV2 to TRBJ2-7; tentatively, D is TRBD2 (5 bases). Trimming shortened V by 2 bases and J by 1 base, and 12 bases separated the two germline ends. CDR3 size: 15 residues. The germline V gene has CDR1 SNHLY and CDR2 FYNNEI. This CDR3 reads CASSEWGVKSYEQYF. In DNA form, the CDR3 reads TGTGCCAGCAGTGAATGGGGAGTAAAATCCTACGAGCAGTACTTC.

Worth noting for this clone: Compared with germline, one end of the junction differs, possibly owing to a read error. The J gene is TRBJ2-3, the V gene TRBV7-7; 11 nucleotides align to TRBD2. CDR1 and CDR2 (germline): SSHAT, FNYEAQ (reference sequence). The CDR3 sequence is 16 residues long. The CDR3 DNA reads as TGTGCTAGCAGCCCTCTAGCGGGGGGACGCACAGATACGCAGTATTTT. This translates into CASSPLAGGRTDTQYF.

This clone was counted only a few times. The V and J genes are TRBV6-5 and TRBJ2-7; D gene ambiguous. Trimming removed 3 bases from V and 5 bases from J, with 5 bases in between. The CDR3 is made up of 11 amino acids. CDR1 and CDR2 from the germline V gene are MNHEY and SVGAGI. CDR3 coding DNA: TGTGCCAGCAGTTATGTAAACGAGCAGTACTTC. Residues: CASSYVNEQYF.

This clone was counted between two and nine times. The genes are TRBV4-2 and TRBJ2-2; D is uncertain. The CDR3 length is 13 residues. Germline-derived CDR1 and CDR2 are LGHNA and YNFKEQ. V dropped 0 bases and J dropped 4 bases, with 3 bases sitting between them. CDR3 in amino acids: CASSQDSTGELFF. In DNA, the CDR3 is TGTGCCAGCAGCCAAGATAGCACCGGGGAGCTGTTTTTT.

The gene calls are TRBV6-1 and TRBJ2-3; possible D gene TRBD2, 6 bases. From germline, CDR1 is MNHNS and CDR2 SASEGT. The ends were cut back, 2 bases at V and 6 bases at J, with 15 bases in the middle. This CDR3 has 15 amino acids. CDR3: CASSELAALSDTQYF. The CDR3 nucleotides read TGTGCCAGCAGTGAATTAGCGGCTCTCTCGGATACGCAGTATTTT.

The CDR3 loop is CASSFGTGYEQYF. CDR3 sequence (DNA): TGCGCCAGCAGCTTTGGGACAGGATACGAGCAGTACTTC. The V gene is TRBV5-1, the J gene TRBJ2-7; 8 bases align to TRBD1. The CDR3 sequence is 13 residues long. Germline V lookup: CDR1 SGHRS, CDR2 YFSETQ. J lost 4 bases, V lost 2 bases, and 2 bases had no gene match.

The rearrangement uses TRBV5-1 and TRBJ2-5; 7 nucleotides line up with TRBD2. Germline CDR1 SGHRS, CDR2 YFSETQ. Trimming cost V 4 bases and J 1 base; bases outside gene matches: 4. CDR3 length equals 14 residues. The CDR3 coding sequence is TGCGCCAGCAGCGTCGGGGGGACCCAAGAGACCCAGTACTTC. Protein sequence: CASSVGGTQETQYF.

The chain carries TRBV19 and TRBJ1-5; D unresolved. V shed 7 bases and J shed 3 bases, with 7 bases lying between them. The CDR3 totals 12 residues. Germline-derived CDR1 and CDR2 are LNHDA and SQIVND (reference sequence). CDR3 sequence reads: CASTQTNQPQHF. CDR3 DNA: TGTGCCAGTACACAGACCAATCAGCCCCAGCATTTT. The complete variable domain, with remaining parts taken from reference TRBV19 and TRBJ1-5, reads DGGITQSPKYLFRKEGQNVTLSCEQNLNHDAMYWYRQDPGQGLRLIYYSQIVNDFQKGDIAEGYSVSREKKESFPLTVTSAQKNPTAFYLCASTQTNQPQHFGDGTRLSIL.

This clone has more than one count but fewer than ten. This chain joins TRBV5-1 and TRBJ1-1; maybe TRBD1 (6 bases). The germline gives CDR1 SGHRS, CDR2 YFSETQ. The CDR3 runs to 15 residues. V lost 1 base and J 1 base, leaving 11 bases between the germline ends. CDR3 coding DNA: TGCGCCAGCAGCTTGAACAGGGATACGAACACTGAAGCTTTCTTT. Protein sequence: CASSLNRDTNTEAFF.

This clone is a singleton in its sample. The chain couples TRBV7-9 to TRBJ2-7, with D tentatively TRBD2 (5 bases). This CDR3 is built from 14 residues. V was trimmed by 5 bases and J by 3 bases, leaving 14 bases between them. Looked up from germline, CDR1 is SEHNR and CDR2 is FQNEAQ (reference sequence). CDR3 sequence: CASSPDAGHYEQYF. The CDR3 DNA is TGTGCCAGCAGCCCCGACGCGGGTCACTACGAGCAGTACTTC.

The V gene is TRBV27, the J gene TRBJ1-1; 7 nucleotides line up with TRBD1. The V segment lost 6 bases and the J segment 6 bases; nucleotides outside the gene matches: 7. This CDR3 region has 13 residues. The germline V gene has CDR1 MNHEY and CDR2 SMNVEV (reference sequence). CDR3 sequence: CASRNAGGPEAFF. CDR3 DNA: TGTGCCAGCAGGAACGCAGGGGGACCTGAAGCTTTCTTT.

V and J are TRBV19 and TRBJ1-5; no firm D call. The CDR3 length is 15 residues. Germline values: CDR1 LNHDA, CDR2 SQIVND (reference sequence). V lost 5 bases, J lost 4 bases, and 15 bases lay in between. CDR3 loop: CASSADRRSNQPQHF. CDR3 coding DNA: TGTGCCAGTAGTGCGGACCGGAGGTCTAATCAGCCCCAGCATTTT.

J is TRBJ2-1 and V is TRBV15; a weak D match, TRBD2 (5 bases). In germline, CDR1 is LNHNV, CDR2 YYDKDF (reference sequence). The CDR3 totals 15 residues. V dropped 3 bases and J dropped 4 bases, with 13 bases sitting between them. The CDR3 nucleotides read TGTGCCACCAGCAGGGATTACCAGCGGTACAATGAGCAGTTCTTC. Its protein product is CATSRDYQRYNEQFF.

The rearrangement joins TRBV5-1 to TRBJ1-1, with D possibly being TRBD1 (6 bases). With 7 bases removed from V and 4 bases from J, the gap between germline ends came to 23 bases. Per the germline V gene, CDR1 is SGHRS and CDR2 is YFSETQ. This CDR3 contains 16 residues. CDR3 protein: CASSPGAGSKGTEAFF. The DNA of the CDR3 is TGCGCCAGCTCCCCAGGGGCAGGGAGTAAGGGCACTGAAGCTTTCTTT.

This chain links TRBV9 with TRBJ1-1; D may be TRBD1 (5 bases). The CDR3 loop spans 12 amino acids. Trimming stripped 4 bases from V and 7 bases from J, with 11 bases between. CDR1 and CDR2 (germline): SGDLS, YYNGEE. The CDR3 loop is CASSSYGGEAFF. The DNA of the CDR3 is TGTGCCAGCAGCTCCTACGGGGGTGAAGCTTTCTTT. The full variable domain, completed using reference TRBV9 and TRBJ1-1, is DSGVTQTPKHLITATGQRVTLRCSPRSGDLSVYWYQQSLDQGLQFLIQYYNGEERAKGNILERFSAQQFPDLHSELNLSSLELGDSALYFCASSSYGGEAFFGQGTRLTVV.

The chain joins TRBV5-6 to TRBJ1-2; 9 nucleotides align to TRBD1. Per germline, CDR1 SGHDT and CDR2 YYEEEE. V gave up 4 bases and J gave up 8 bases; unmatched junction bases: 15. CDR3 length: 16 amino acids. DNA for the CDR3: TGTGCCAGCAGCAGGGGGATGGAACAGGGGGCGCAGGGCTACACCTTC. It yields the protein CASSRGMEQGAQGYTF.

The chain joins TRBV11-2 to TRBJ2-1; D is possibly TRBD2 (6 bases). The CDR3 length is 12 residues. Looked up from germline, CDR1 is SGHAT and CDR2 is FQNNGV. V lost 4 bases to trimming and J lost 9 bases, with 10 bases between them. CDR3 sequence (DNA): TGTGCCAGCAGCTCACTTAGCGGTGAGCAGTTCTTC. It is translated as CASSSLSGEQFF.

V and J are TRBV5-1 and TRBJ1-4; D might be TRBD1 (6 bases). The CDR3 length is 14 residues. The V end was cut by 4 bases, the J end by 3 bases, with 10 bases between. The germline V gene has CDR1 SGHRS and CDR2 YFSETQ. The CDR3 nucleotides are TGCGCCAGCAGCAGGGACATATCTAATGAAAAACTGTTTTTT. It is translated as CASSRDISNEKLFF.

The DNA of the CDR3 is TGTGCCAGCAGACCGGGACAGGGGTATGGCTACACCTTC. Residues: CASRPGQGYGYTF. The V call is TRBV27, the J call TRBJ1-2, with TRBD1 identical over 10 bases. V lost 6 bases to trimming and J lost 5 bases; unmatched junction nucleotides: 3. This CDR3 has 13 amino acids. Germline V gives CDR1 MNHEY, CDR2 SMNVEV (reference sequence).